This paragraph reports one TCR beta chain. The antigen this receptor binds is unknown. Base-call qualities are not available, and no considerably larger clone is one nucleotide away. Receptors were amplified or captured by the immunoSEQ multiplex PCR assay. The multiplex PCR relied on a mix of 60 forward primers for TCR Vbeta segments and 13 reverse primers for TCR Jbeta segments. The CDR3 region of rearranged TCR beta genes was amplified from genomic DNA by a multiplex PCR assay. The amplified TCR beta libraries were sequenced on the Illumina HiSeq System as 87-base-pair reads. The paper's data handling went like this. A later analysis counted approximately 76 million unique TCR beta chains across the 500 to 850 repertoires, and around 9.9 million of these chains were shared by at least two donors. A nearest-neighbor algorithm error-corrected the raw reads and collapsed the reads into unique sequences, merging closely related sequences to remove PCR and sequencing errors. To assign V, D and J gene segments, CDR3 sequences were aligned to IMGT reference sequences. For a sequence to be retained, at least a six-nucleotide match to both a V gene segment and a J gene segment was required. Rearrangements were called productive when the CDR3 lacked stop codons and stayed in frame with V and J; all others were non-productive. Following IMGT convention, CDR3 was defined as the stretch from the second conserved V-encoded cysteine to the conserved J-encoded phenylalanine. Sequences without an unambiguous match to a single V gene segment were excluded from the earlier analysis of approximately 600 of the donors. In an earlier analysis of a few hundred of the donors, V segments were called functional above 56.7% productive rearrangements and were called segregating when the between-donor standard deviation exceeded 5%. A statistical classification framework was built for diagnosing cytomegalovirus status from the catalog of TCR beta chain sequences. A later analysis assigned V and J genes by comparing TCR nucleotide sequences with IMGT/GENE-DB human TR gene sequences. A later analysis assigned CDR3 sequences and most-parsimonious VDJ recombination scenarios with the TCRdist pipeline. In a later analysis, each TCR beta chain was defined by its CDR3 amino acid sequence together with its V-gene family, and reads lacking a unique V-gene family were excluded. To address suspected cross-contamination and a sequencing artifact, a later analysis removed several hundred highly shared, low-generation-probability nucleotide sequences. A later analysis calculated a clonal expansion index for each public chain from normalized within-repertoire ranks of inferred template counts. Generation probabilities in a later analysis came from a VDJ recombination model fitted to out-of-frame rearrangements, and those results were checked against IGoR. In a later analysis, hypergeometric tests were used to score TCR-TCR, TCR-HLA and TCR-CMV co-occurrence, with a repertoire-size bias correction applied to TCR pairs. In a later analysis, false discovery rates were estimated by permuting HLA or CMV assignments 20 times. In a later analysis, co-occurring TCRs were grouped with DBSCAN, and TCRdist sequence similarity was added when clustering was performed within HLA-allele-positive subsets. Co-occurrence clustering excluded repertoires with fewer than 30,000 or more than 120,000 public chains, plus five with anomalous nucleotide sharing. TCRdb carries this immuneACCESS record with in-frame sequences only. Its versions omit some clonotypes, under half of them owing to an unresolved V gene in the studies checked, with the rest unexplained. The V and J calls and clone size come from that table; D and trimming were worked out from the DNA. In all, the sample holds under 250,000 clones, and approximately 80% of those were seen once. The top ten clonotypes cover less than 8.5% of the sample.

This entry belongs to a study of cytomegalovirus exposure and HLA in healthy donors (dated by TCRdb to 2016 to 2017). As for the study more broadly: An earlier analysis of about 530 of the donors reported over 250 Gb of sequence data and 100 million to 120 million unique TCR beta sequences obtained from about 179 million T cells. Donor age, sex, ethnicity and CMV serostatus were compiled alongside the repertoire data. HLA typing included class I and class II loci at four-digit resolution. In the later analysis, no new phenotypic data were used to find candidate immune exposures; instead, reliance was placed on TCR beta sequences and their occurrence across donors. The study used immunosequencing to profile the T cell repertoires of several hundred subjects and linked those repertoires to cytomegalovirus serostatus. A later analysis re-analyzed previously published TCR beta repertoires from 660 or so donors and added high-resolution HLA genotyping to study TCR occurrence patterns. The aim of the study was to test whether cataloging public T cell receptors could identify signatures of past pathogen exposure. An early release that covered roughly 600 HLA-typed donors contained 250 to 350 gigabases of sequencing data and 70 million to 100 million unique TCR sequences. Across under 500 genotyped donors of the cohort, an average of roughly 200,000 unique TCR beta nucleotide sequences per donor were sequenced, and approximately 17% of those sequences were non-productive. The genetic ancestry cluster associated with self-reported Caucasian donors included over 65% of the roughly 400 genotyped donors. Typing coverage varied by locus: roughly 620-640 donors for A, B, C, DRB1 and DQB1; 500 to 550 for DQA1; over 600 for DPA1; roughly 450 for DPB1. Because of strong linkage in the cohort, roughly five DR-DQ haplotypes were treated as single units for association and clustering. A later genetic analysis used genome-wide SNP genotypes for about 60% of the roughly 700 donors, treating that subset as a discovery cohort. All discovery cohort repertoires had been generated on a single sequencing platform. To predict cytomegalovirus infection status, the study combined high-throughput TCR immunosequencing, statistical association of individual TCRs with disease status, and machine learning. Besides the first cohort of around 670 subjects, a separate validation cohort made up of over 95 different subjects was used. An earlier analysis of some 500 of the donors applied high-throughput TCR beta sequencing to assess whether each TCR beta V gene segment acted as functional or pseudogenic. Study-wide findings and limitations: Specific HLA alleles were associated with 16,951 TCR beta sequences at a false discovery rate of 0.05 in a later analysis. It was suggested by the authors that the approach could potentially be generalized to other disease states and immunological phenotypes. An association between a missense DCLRE1C variant and V-gene and J-gene trimming of TCR beta chains was found in a later genetic analysis and replicated in an independent cohort. The study listed 164 TCR beta chains as associated with cytomegalovirus. According to a later genetic analysis, donors in an Asian-associated ancestry cluster had fewer N-insertions in productive TCRs than the roughly 700-donor mean. Because counts were too low, under 20 rarely observed V segments, including chromosome 9 orphons, were left out of the earlier analysis of 587 of the donors. According to a later analysis, most CMV-associated TCR beta chains appeared to be HLA-restricted, and the HLA associations seemed to be driven largely by CMV exposure. A later analysis reported that several top co-occurrence clusters appeared linked to parvovirus B19, influenza, CMV and Epstein-Barr virus. Compared with equally common non-associated chains, HLA-associated TCR beta chains in a later analysis were more clonally expanded and had lower generation probabilities. HLA typing was unavailable for some donors at each locus, so association tests used only the typed subset. In both the original and validation cohorts, the classifier was reported to diagnose cytomegalovirus status with high specificity and sensitivity. The 87-base-pair reads could not distinguish some IMGT-functional V segments, including TRBV6-2 and TRBV6-3, so those segments were excluded. CMV serostatus was the only immune exposure information available for the cohort. Assigning TCR associations to individual alleles was difficult when HLA alleles, especially DR and DQ, strongly co-occurred. The presence/absence analyses assumed that sequencing depth was roughly uniform across donors, and that assumption may not be true. In vitro tests confirmed that three of the cytomegalovirus-associated TCR beta chains recognize cytomegalovirus antigens. In this cohort, only TCR beta chains were sequenced, and detectable features were limited by the absence of alpha or paired-chain data. Most TCR sequences were seen in very few donors, while some public TCRs were found in many individuals. Broadly in line with IMGT annotations, most TCR beta V segments showed up in productive rearrangements about 87% or about 30% of the time in an earlier analysis of around 600 of the donors. A further reported finding was that TCR beta sequences accurately predicted the HLA-A and HLA-B alleles for most subjects in the first cohort. A group of highly shared sequence variants was considered likely to be a technical artifact of the sequencing pipeline. A later analysis found that TCR association rates varied across HLA loci, with DRB1 alleles showing the most associated TCRs and HLA-C alleles the fewest. Correlated functional status among segregating V segments might reflect linkage disequilibrium, but an unknown experimental factor could not be ruled out.

The cohort consisted of some 670 healthy bone marrow donors. All cohort members were sampled while nominally healthy, although unrecorded immune exposures were likely present. The donor tested CMV seropositive, placing the donor among the roughly 300 seropositive members of the cohort. A peripheral blood sample was collected from each donor, and TCR beta sequencing was performed on peripheral blood mononuclear cells. The Qiagen DNeasy Blood Extraction Kit was used to extract genomic DNA from the blood cell samples. Taken from cysteine to phenylalanine, the CDR3 has 18 residues. The retained sequence is limited to the CDR3, 54 bases, with the frame set at the first base. The germline V and J ends show losses of 3 bases and 0 bases respectively, and no gene match explains 10 bases of the junction. Reading the germline V gene gives CDR1 SGHRS and CDR2 YFSETQ.

The source of this sequence is an older woman in good health and CMV-seropositive. Sequencing was carried out using PBMCs. The chain is encoded by TRBV5-1 joined to TRBJ2-4, with 9 central nucleotides matching TRBD2. The CDR3 region: CASSSGLAGGLAKNIQYF. The bases read TGCGCCAGCAGCTCGGGACTAGCCGGGGGATTAGCCAAAAACATTCAGTACTTC.